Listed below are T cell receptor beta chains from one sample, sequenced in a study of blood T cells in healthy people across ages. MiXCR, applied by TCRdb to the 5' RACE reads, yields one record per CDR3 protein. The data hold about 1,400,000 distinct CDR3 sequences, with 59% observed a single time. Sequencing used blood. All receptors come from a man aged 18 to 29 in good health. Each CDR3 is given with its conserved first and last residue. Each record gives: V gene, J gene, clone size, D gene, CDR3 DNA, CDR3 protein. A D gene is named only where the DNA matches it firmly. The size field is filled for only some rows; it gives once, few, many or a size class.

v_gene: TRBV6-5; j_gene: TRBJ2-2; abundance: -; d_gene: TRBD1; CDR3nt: TGTGCCAGCAGTGACAGGGGGCGATACACCGGGGAGCTGTTTTTT; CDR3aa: CASSDRGRYTGELFF
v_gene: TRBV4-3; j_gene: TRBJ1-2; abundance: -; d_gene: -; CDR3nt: TGCGCCAGCAGCCAAGACAGGGCCCCAGGGTATGGCTACACCTTC; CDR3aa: CASSQDRAPGYGYTF
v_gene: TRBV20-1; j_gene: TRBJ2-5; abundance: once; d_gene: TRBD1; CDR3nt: TGCAGTGCTTCCCGGGACAGCCCGGGGTACCAAGAGACCCAGTACTTC; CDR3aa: CSASRDSPGYQETQYF
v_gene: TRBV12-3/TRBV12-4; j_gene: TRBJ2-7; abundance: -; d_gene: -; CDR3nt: TGTGCCAGCAGTTGGTCCCAGAGAGACCCCTACGAGCAGTACTTC; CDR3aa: CASSWSQRDPYEQYF
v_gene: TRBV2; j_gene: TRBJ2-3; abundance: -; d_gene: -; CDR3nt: TGTGCCAGCAGTGGCGACTTCCCCCCCGATACGCAGTATTTT; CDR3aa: CASSGDFPPDTQYF
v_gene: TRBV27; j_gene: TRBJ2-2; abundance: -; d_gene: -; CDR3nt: TGTGCCAGCAGAGTTGCAATGGCGAGGACCGGGGAGCTGTTTTTT; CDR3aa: CASRVAMARTGELFF
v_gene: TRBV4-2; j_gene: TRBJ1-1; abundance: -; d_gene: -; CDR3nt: TGTGCCAGCAGCCAAGATGTGATGAACACTGAAGCTTTCTTT; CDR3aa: CASSQDVMNTEAFF
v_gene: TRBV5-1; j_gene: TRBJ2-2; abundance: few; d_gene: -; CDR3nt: TGCGCCAGCAGTCGGGACATGGCCCCCGGGGAGCTGTTTTTT; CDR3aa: CASSRDMAPGELFF
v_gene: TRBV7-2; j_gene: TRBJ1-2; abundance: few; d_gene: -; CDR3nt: TGTGCCAGCAGCTTAGTATCTGGATTGGGGATGGATGGCTACACCTTC; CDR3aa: CASSLVSGLGMDGYTF
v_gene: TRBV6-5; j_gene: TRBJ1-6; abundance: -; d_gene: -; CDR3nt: TGTGCCACCAATGGGGGATTACGCTCACCCCTCCACTTT; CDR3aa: CATNGGLRSPLHF
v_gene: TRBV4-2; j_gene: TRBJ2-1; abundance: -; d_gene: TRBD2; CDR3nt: TGTGCCAGCAGCCAAGGACTAGCGGGACCCGAGCAGTTCTTC; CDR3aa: CASSQGLAGPEQFF
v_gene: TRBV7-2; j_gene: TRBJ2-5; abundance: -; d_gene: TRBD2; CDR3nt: TGTGCCAGCAGCGTCTCGGGACTAGCGGGCAAAGAGACCCAGTACTTC; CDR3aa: CASSVSGLAGKETQYF
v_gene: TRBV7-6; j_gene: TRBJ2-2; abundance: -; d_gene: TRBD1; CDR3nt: TGTGCCAGCAGTTGGGCCGGACAGGATCGATCCGGGGAGCTGTTTTTT; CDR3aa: CASSWAGQDRSGELFF
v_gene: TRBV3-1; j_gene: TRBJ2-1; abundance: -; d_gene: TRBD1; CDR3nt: TGTGCCAGCAGCCAGCCGGGACAGGGGGTTAATGAGCAGTTCTTC; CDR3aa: CASSQPGQGVNEQFF
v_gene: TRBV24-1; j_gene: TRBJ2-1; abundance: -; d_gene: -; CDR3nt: TGTGCCACCAGTGATTTACCGGGAGCTTGGAATGAGCAGTTCTTC; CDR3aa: CATSDLPGAWNEQFF
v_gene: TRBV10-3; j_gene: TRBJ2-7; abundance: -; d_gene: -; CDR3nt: TGTGCCATCAGTGAATCGCGATCCGACTACGAGCAGTACTTC; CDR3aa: CAISESRSDYEQYF
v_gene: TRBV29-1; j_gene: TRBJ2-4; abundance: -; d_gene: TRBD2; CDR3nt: TGCAGCGTTGGGGCGGGAGGACAAAACATTCAGTACTTC; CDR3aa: CSVGAGGQNIQYF
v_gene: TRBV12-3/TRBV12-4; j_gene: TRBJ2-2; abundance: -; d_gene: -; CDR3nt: TGTGCCAGCAGTTTAGCGCTCGACGCAGGAGGCGGGGAGCTGTTTTTT; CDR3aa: CASSLALDAGGGELFF
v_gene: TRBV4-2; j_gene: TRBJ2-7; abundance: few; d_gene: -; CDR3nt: TGTGCCAGCAGCCAAGGAGTGAGGGCAGTACCCTACGAGCAGTACTTC; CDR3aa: CASSQGVRAVPYEQYF
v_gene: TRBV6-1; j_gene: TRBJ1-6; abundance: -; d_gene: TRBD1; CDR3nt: TGTGCCAGCAGTCCCACTGCCGGACAGGGGTATAATTCACCCCTCCACTTT; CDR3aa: CASSPTAGQGYNSPLHF
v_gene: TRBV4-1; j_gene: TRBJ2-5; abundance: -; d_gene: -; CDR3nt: TGCGCCAGCAGCCAATCATCAGACCAAGAGACCCAGTACTTC; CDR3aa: CASSQSSDQETQYF
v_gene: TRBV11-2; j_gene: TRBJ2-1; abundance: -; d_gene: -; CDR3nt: TGTGCCAGCAGCTTTCCCCACCAAATCCAGACAGGCCCGTCCCACAATGAGCAGTTCTTC; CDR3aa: CASSFPHQIQTGPSHNEQFF
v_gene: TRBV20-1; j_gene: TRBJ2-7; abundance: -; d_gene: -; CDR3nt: TGCAGTGCCCCCGGACTACCCTCCTACGAGCAGTACTTC; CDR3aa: CSAPGLPSYEQYF
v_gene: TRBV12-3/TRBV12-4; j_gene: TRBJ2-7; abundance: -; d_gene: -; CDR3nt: TGTGCCAGCACTCCCTCCGGGACACTTTCCTACGAGCAGTACTTC; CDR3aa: CASTPSGTLSYEQYF
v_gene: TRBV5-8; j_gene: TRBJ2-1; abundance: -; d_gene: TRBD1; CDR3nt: TGTGCCAGCAGCTTGGAGGGGACAGGTCGGAGCTACAATGAGCAGTTCTTC; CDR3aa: CASSLEGTGRSYNEQFF
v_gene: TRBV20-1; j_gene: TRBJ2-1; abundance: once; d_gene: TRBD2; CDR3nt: TGCAGTGGTCCAGCGGGGGTTTACAATGAGCAGTTCTTC; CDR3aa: CSGPAGVYNEQFF
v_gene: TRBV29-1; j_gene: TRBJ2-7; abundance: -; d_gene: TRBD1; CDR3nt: TGCAGCGTTGTGCCAGGGGGTAATGAGCAGTACTTC; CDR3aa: CSVVPGGNEQYF
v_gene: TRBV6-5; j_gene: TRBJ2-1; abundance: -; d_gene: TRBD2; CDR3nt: TGTGCCAGCAGGAGCGGGAGGGCCGGTGATGAGCAGTTCTTC; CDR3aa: CASRSGRAGDEQFF
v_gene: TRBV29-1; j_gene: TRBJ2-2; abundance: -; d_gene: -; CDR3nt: TGCAGCACCGAAGAGTTTGTTAGGGCCACTAGTCCGGGCCTCCTGAACACCGGGGAGCTGTTTTTT; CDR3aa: CSTEEFVRATSPGLLNTGELFF
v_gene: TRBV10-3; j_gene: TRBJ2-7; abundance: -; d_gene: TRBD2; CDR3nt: TGTGCCATCACCGTGTCGGGAGGTCCCTACAATGAGCAGTACTTC; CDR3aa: CAITVSGGPYNEQYF
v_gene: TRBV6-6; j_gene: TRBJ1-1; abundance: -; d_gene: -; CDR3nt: TGTGCCAGCGGCCACAGGGTGACTGAAGCTTTCTTT; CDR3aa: CASGHRVTEAFF
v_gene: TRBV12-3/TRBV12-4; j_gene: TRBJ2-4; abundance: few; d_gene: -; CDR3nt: TGTGCCAGCAGTTTGGCAGCCGTAAACATTCAGTACTTC; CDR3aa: CASSLAAVNIQYF
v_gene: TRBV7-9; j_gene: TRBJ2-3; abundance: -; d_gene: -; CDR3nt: TGTGCCAGCAGCTTAGTGGGAGACACAGATACGCAGTATTTT; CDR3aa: CASSLVGDTDTQYF
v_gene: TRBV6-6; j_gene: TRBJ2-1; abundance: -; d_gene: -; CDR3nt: TGTGCCAGCAGACCAGACAGGTCCTACAATGAGCAGTTCTTC; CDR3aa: CASRPDRSYNEQFF
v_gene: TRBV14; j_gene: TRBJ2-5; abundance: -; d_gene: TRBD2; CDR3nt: TGTGCCAGCAGCCAGGGAATAACTAGCGAGCAAGAGACCCAGTACTTC; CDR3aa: CASSQGITSEQETQYF
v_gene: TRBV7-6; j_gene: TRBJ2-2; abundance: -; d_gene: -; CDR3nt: TGTGCCAGCATGGCGGGTTCGGGGGAGCTGTTTTTT; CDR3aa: CASMAGSGELFF
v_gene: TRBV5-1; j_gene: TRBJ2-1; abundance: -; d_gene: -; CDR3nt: TGCGCCAGCAGCCCTGGGGGCGGGGGCCAAAATGAGCAGTTCTTC; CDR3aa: CASSPGGGGQNEQFF
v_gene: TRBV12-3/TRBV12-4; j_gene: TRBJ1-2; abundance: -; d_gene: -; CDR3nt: TGTGCCAGCAGTTTCCTCGGACCCTATGTTACTTATGGCTACACCTTC; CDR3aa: CASSFLGPYVTYGYTF
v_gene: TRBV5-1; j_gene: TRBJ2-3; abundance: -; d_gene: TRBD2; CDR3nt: TGCGCCAGCAGCTCAGATGGGACTACCCTAGGCACAGATACGCAGTATTTT; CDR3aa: CASSSDGTTLGTDTQYF